This is a list of T cell receptor beta chains from one sample in a study of T cell responses to AZD1222 COVID-19 vaccine. Sequencing was performed with immunoSEQ multiplex PCR; in TCRdb, only in-frame clones are kept and a portion is missing. This table has 150,000 to 200,000 clones, more than 80% appearing once. The starting material was peripheral blood, obtained 28 days after the second dose of the MenACWY control vaccine. These receptors were taken from an adult who received the MenACWY meningococcal vaccine as a control. CDR3s include the opening cysteine and the closing phenylalanine or tryptophan. D genes are given only for firm matches. Some rows mark clone size as missing; the rest say once, few, many or name a class of expanded clone.

size: .
V: TRBV28
D: .
J: TRBJ2-5
DNA: TGTGCCAGCAGTGGTCAGAAAGAGACCCAGTACTTC
CDR3: CASSGQKETQYF

size: .
V: TRBV7-2
D: TRBD2
J: TRBJ2-5
DNA: TGTGCCAGCAGTGGGCCCCCTAGCGGACAAGAGACCCAGTACTTC
CDR3: CASSGPPSGQETQYF

size: once
V: TRBV27
D: .
J: TRBJ2-5
DNA: TGTGCCAGCAGCTCCTTGTGGACCCAGGCCGGGGAGACCCAGTACTTC
CDR3: CASSSLWTQAGETQYF

size: .
V: TRBV5-1
D: TRBD2
J: TRBJ2-2
DNA: TGCGCCAGCAGCTTGGGGGCGGGGGACAACACCGGGGAGCTGTTTTTT
CDR3: CASSLGAGDNTGELFF

size: .
V: TRBV6-5
D: .
J: TRBJ1-4
DNA: TGTGCCAGCAGTTACTTGCGGGAAGGGGAAAAACTGTTTTTT
CDR3: CASSYLREGEKLFF

size: .
V: TRBV6-2/TRBV6-3
D: .
J: TRBJ1-4
DNA: TGTGCCAGCAACCCTGATGGATTTAATGAAAAACTGTTTTTT
CDR3: CASNPDGFNEKLFF

size: .
V: TRBV28
D: .
J: TRBJ2-7
DNA: TGTGCCAGCAGTTTAGGCTTACAGGGTTATGCCTACGAGCAGTACTTC
CDR3: CASSLGLQGYAYEQYF

size: .
V: TRBV27
D: .
J: TRBJ2-3
DNA: TGTGCCAGCAGTTCCCAGGGACGGGTCACAGATACGCAGTATTTT
CDR3: CASSSQGRVTDTQYF

size: once
V: TRBV28
D: TRBD1
J: TRBJ2-7
DNA: TGTGCCAGCAGTGGGACAGGGGGCGGAAGGGGCGAGCAGTACTTC
CDR3: CASSGTGGGRGEQYF

size: .
V: TRBV6-5
D: .
J: TRBJ1-3
DNA: TGTGCCAGCAGGCCACTTTCGGACTCTGGAAACACCATATATTTT
CDR3: CASRPLSDSGNTIYF

size: once
V: TRBV11-2
D: TRBD2
J: TRBJ2-1
DNA: TGTGCCAGCAGCTTAGGGGCTAAGCGGGAGCGTTACTCCTACAATGAGCAGTTCTTC
CDR3: CASSLGAKRERYSYNEQFF

size: .
V: TRBV28
D: .
J: TRBJ1-5
DNA: TGTGCCAGCAGTCTGTGGATCCAGCCCCAGCATTTT
CDR3: CASSLWIQPQHF

size: .
V: TRBV6-5
D: TRBD1
J: TRBJ1-2
DNA: TGTGCCAGCAGCCCCGGACAGGGTCGGCATGGCTACACCTTC
CDR3: CASSPGQGRHGYTF

size: .
V: TRBV28
D: .
J: TRBJ1-4
DNA: TGTGCCAGCAGTTTATATCCGCGTTTGGGGTTAGCGTCTAATGAAAAACTGTTTTTT
CDR3: CASSLYPRLGLASNEKLFF

size: once
V: TRBV19
D: TRBD1
J: TRBJ1-6
DNA: TGTGCCAGTAGTATAGATCTCGACAGGGGGCCTTCACCCCTCCACTTT
CDR3: CASSIDLDRGPSPLHF

size: .
V: TRBV7-2
D: .
J: TRBJ2-7
DNA: TGTGCCAGCAGCTCCCCTAACGGGACAACCGGGGACGAGCAGTACTTC
CDR3: CASSSPNGTTGDEQYF

size: .
V: TRBV7-2
D: .
J: TRBJ2-5
DNA: TGTGCCAGTTGTGAATCCGTCGATCAGACCCAGTACTTC
CDR3: CASCESVDQTQYF

size: .
V: TRBV2
D: .
J: TRBJ1-5
DNA: TGTGCCAGCAGGGACACCCGGGGGCTTCAGCCCCAGCATTTT
CDR3: CASRDTRGLQPQHF

size: .
V: TRBV28
D: TRBD1
J: TRBJ1-5
DNA: TGTGCCAGCAGTTGGGACAGAATCGATCAGCCCCAGCATTTT
CDR3: CASSWDRIDQPQHF

size: .
V: TRBV27
D: TRBD1
J: TRBJ1-2
DNA: TGTGCCAGCAGTTCAGGGACAGGGGGCTACACCTTC
CDR3: CASSSGTGGYTF

size: .
V: TRBV19
D: TRBD1
J: TRBJ2-7
DNA: TGTGCCAGTAGTTCCGGGACAGAGGGCGAGCAGTACTTC
CDR3: CASSSGTEGEQYF

size: .
V: TRBV29-1
D: .
J: TRBJ1-1
DNA: TGCAGCGTTGCGGACAGTCACACTGAAGCTTTCTTT
CDR3: CSVADSHTEAFF

size: .
V: TRBV20-1
D: .
J: TRBJ1-2
DNA: TGCAGTGCTAGTCCAGGACCTAACTATGGCTACACCTTC
CDR3: CSASPGPNYGYTF

size: .
V: TRBV19
D: .
J: TRBJ1-6
DNA: TGTGCCAGTAGTTCACGACAGAATTCACCCCTCCACTTT
CDR3: CASSSRQNSPLHF

size: .
V: TRBV19
D: .
J: TRBJ1-4
DNA: TGTGCCAGTAGTGGCGTGGGATATTCTGAAAAACTGTTTTTT
CDR3: CASSGVGYSEKLFF

size: .
V: TRBV28
D: TRBD1
J: TRBJ1-1
DNA: TGTGCCATCAGGGGGCGGAACTCCCCTGAAGCTTTCTTT
CDR3: CAIRGRNSPEAFF